These 4 T cell receptor beta chains originate from one sample sequenced in a study of blood T cell repertoires in COVID-19. Profiled with immunoSEQ multiplex PCR; TCRdb holds only in-frame clones, not every one. The sample comprises a few hundred thousand clones, about 91% of which are singletons, and around 2.6% rests with the top ten. Sequenced sample: peripheral blood. The receptors shown here come from a young adult with COVID-19, enrolled during active disease.

The chain employs TRBV28 and TRBJ2-7, with D tentatively TRBD2 (5 bases). CDR1 is MDHEN and CDR2 is SYDVKM in the germline V gene. Trimming took off 7 bases at V and 3 bases at J, with 13 bases between the two ends. This CDR3 has 13 residues. CDR3 in amino acids: CASTPGFLYEQYF. CDR3 DNA: TGTGCCAGCACTCCGGGATTTCTCTACGAGCAGTACTTC. Supplemented by reference TRBV28 and TRBJ2-7, the full variable domain reads DVKVTQSSRYLVKRTGEKVFLECVQDMDHENMFWYRQDPGLGLRLIYFSYDVKMKEKGDIPEGYSVSREKKERFSLILESASTNQTSMYLCASTPGFLYEQYFGPGTRLTVT.

This clone was detected once. The chain recombines TRBV4-1 with TRBJ1-2; 8 positions match TRBD1. The J segment lost 4 bases and the V segment lost 3 bases, leaving 1 base of the junction unmatched. There are 13 residues in the CDR3. Germline V gives CDR1 MGHRA, CDR2 YSYEKL. CDR3: CASSQTGVYGYTF. In nucleotides, the CDR3 is TGCGCCAGCAGCCAGACAGGGGTCTATGGCTACACCTTC.

V and J are TRBV30 and TRBJ1-1, with D possibly matching TRBD1 (5 bases). The CDR3 is made up of 14 amino acids. The germline CDR1 and CDR2 sequences are GTSNPN and SVGIG (reference sequence). V lost 8 bases and J lost 5, with 21 bases in between. CDR3 sequence: CAGASAREGTEAFF. In DNA, the CDR3 is TGTGCCGGGGCCTCAGCCAGGGAAGGGACTGAAGCTTTCTTT. Together with reference TRBV30 and TRBJ1-1, the CDR3 gives the full variable domain: SQTIHQWPATLVQPVGSPLSLECTVEGTSNPNLYWYRQAAGRGLQLLFYSVGIGQISSEVPQNLSASRPQDRQFILSSKKLLLSDSGFYLCAGASAREGTEAFFGQGTRLTVV.

This sequence joins TRBV24-1 and TRBJ2-7; 8 bases map to TRBD1. Per the germline V gene, CDR1 is KGHDR and CDR2 is SFDVKD. The J segment lost 3 bases and the V segment lost 3 bases, leaving 0 bases of the junction unmatched. This CDR3 is built from 13 residues. CDR3 in DNA: TGTGCCACCAGTGATGGACAGGGCTACGAGCAGTACTTC. It translates to CATSDGQGYEQYF.